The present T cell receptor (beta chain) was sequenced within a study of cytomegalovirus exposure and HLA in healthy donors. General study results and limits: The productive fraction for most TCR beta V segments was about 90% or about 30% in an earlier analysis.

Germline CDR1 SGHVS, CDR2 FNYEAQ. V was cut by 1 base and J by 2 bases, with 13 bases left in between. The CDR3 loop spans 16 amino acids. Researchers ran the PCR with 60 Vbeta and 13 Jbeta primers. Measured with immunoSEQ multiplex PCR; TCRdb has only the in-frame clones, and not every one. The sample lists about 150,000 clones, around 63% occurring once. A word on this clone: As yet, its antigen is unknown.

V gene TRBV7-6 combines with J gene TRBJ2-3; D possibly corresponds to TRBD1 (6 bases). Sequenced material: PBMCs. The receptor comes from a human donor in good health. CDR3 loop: CASSLGAGVVTDTQYF. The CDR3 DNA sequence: TGTGCCAGCAGCTTAGGAGCAGGGGTGGTCACAGATACGCAGTATTTT. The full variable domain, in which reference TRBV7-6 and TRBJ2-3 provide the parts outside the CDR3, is GAGVSQSPRYKVTKRGQDVALRCDPISGHVSLYWYRQALGQGPEFLTYFNYEAQQDKSGLPNDRFSAERPEGSISTLTIQRTEQRDSAMYRCASSLGAGVVTDTQYFGPGTRLTVL.